This T cell receptor (beta chain) derives from a study of T cell repertoires in cytomegalovirus infection. Study as a whole: Public TCR beta signatures were indicative of both CMV infection and a matching HLA type. Points from the study as a whole: The response measured ex vivo was dominated by TCR beta clonotypes (HLA-C-restricted and CMV-specific). The study identified carriers of CMV plus the relevant HLA from cumulative public TCR beta family frequency.

This CDR3 contains 14 residues. CDR1 and CDR2 (germline): ENHRY, SYGVKD. Trimming left V 8 bases short and J 0 bases short, with 10 bases between. In the case of this clonotype: Its target is unknown. A much larger clone differs by one base, so this may be a read error. The CDR3 does not end in the conserved phenylalanine or tryptophan, so this is likely a read error.

In TCRdb, the reads were re-called with MiXCR into one record per CDR3 protein. The table records about 110,000 distinct CDR3 sequences, about 9.4% of them present only once. Material for sequencing was PBMCs, sequenced either directly or after in vitro stimulation (not recorded which). The rearrangement links TRBV10-3 to TRBJ2-2, with D perhaps matching TRBD1 (6 bases). This clonotype was sampled from a human donor in good health (CMV status not recorded). Some clones in this sample may be carry-over from other donors' samples. In DNA, the CDR3 is TGTGCCATCCAGGGGACCGCGAACACCGGGGAGCTGTTTCTT. It is translated as CAIQGTANTGELFL.